This is a list of T cell receptor beta chains from one sample in a study of human T cells and chemical hapten exposure. One entry per CDR3 protein results from TCRdb running MiXCR on the RACE reads. The table has 120,000 or so distinct CDR3 sequences, roughly an eighth seen once. The sample was whole blood, taken in connection with sensitization to the hapten diphenylcyclopropenone (DPC). The receptor set was obtained from a young man with alopecia areata. Some clones in this sample may be carry-over from other donors' samples. Both conserved end residues are part of each CDR3. Each record gives: J gene, V gene, clone size, D gene, CDR3 DNA, CDR3 protein. D genes are given only for firm matches. Rows may omit the clone size; those that give it use once, few, many or a size class.

j_call: TRBJ2-2
v_call: TRBV4-3
clone_size: NA
d_call: NA
cdr3_nt: TGCGCCAGCAGCCAAGGGGCAGGGATGAACACCGGGGAGCTGTTTTTT
cdr3_aa: CASSQGAGMNTGELFF

j_call: TRBJ2-7
v_call: TRBV14
clone_size: NA
d_call: TRBD2
cdr3_nt: TGTGCCAGCAGCCGACGGCCGGGACTAGCGGGGGGAAGTTACGAGCAGTACTTC
cdr3_aa: CASSRRPGLAGGSYEQYF

j_call: TRBJ1-5
v_call: TRBV20-1
clone_size: NA
d_call: NA
cdr3_nt: TGCAGTGCTAGAGATCCCCAACTCAGGTCGCCCCAGCATTTT
cdr3_aa: CSARDPQLRSPQHF

j_call: TRBJ2-2
v_call: TRBV7-8
clone_size: NA
d_call: TRBD1
cdr3_nt: TGTGCCAGCAGCTCGACAGGGTCGGTGAACACCGGGGAGCTGTTTTTT
cdr3_aa: CASSSTGSVNTGELFF

j_call: TRBJ2-3
v_call: TRBV12-3/TRBV12-4
clone_size: few
d_call: NA
cdr3_nt: TGTGCCAGCAGTGAGGTTGGGACAGATACGCAGTATTTT
cdr3_aa: CASSEVGTDTQYF

j_call: TRBJ2-7
v_call: TRBV7-9
clone_size: few
d_call: NA
cdr3_nt: TGTGCCAGCAGCTTAGAACGGAGGCAGTACTTC
cdr3_aa: CASSLERRQYF

j_call: TRBJ1-6
v_call: TRBV5-1
clone_size: NA
d_call: NA
cdr3_nt: TGCGCCAGCAGCTTGGCCGCGGGGGTTCTGGATTCACCCCTCCACTTT
cdr3_aa: CASSLAAGVLDSPLHF

j_call: TRBJ2-4
v_call: TRBV6-2/TRBV6-3
clone_size: few
d_call: NA
cdr3_nt: TGTGCCAGCAGTTCACAGGCAAGAGGAGCCAAAAACATTCAGTACTTC
cdr3_aa: CASSSQARGAKNIQYF

j_call: TRBJ1-1
v_call: TRBV6-2/TRBV6-3
clone_size: NA
d_call: NA
cdr3_nt: TGTGCCAGCAGTTACCCTGGGGTGAACACTGAAGCTTTCTTT
cdr3_aa: CASSYPGVNTEAFF

j_call: TRBJ2-7
v_call: TRBV20-1
clone_size: once
d_call: TRBD1
cdr3_nt: TGCAGTGCTAGCCGGACAGGGGATTCCTACGAGCAGTACTTC
cdr3_aa: CSASRTGDSYEQYF

j_call: TRBJ1-5
v_call: TRBV20-1
clone_size: few
d_call: NA
cdr3_nt: TGCAGTGCCGCCGGGACTTCGACCCGAGATAGCAATCAGCCCCAGCATTTT
cdr3_aa: CSAAGTSTRDSNQPQHF

j_call: TRBJ2-5
v_call: TRBV7-3
clone_size: NA
d_call: NA
cdr3_nt: TGTGCCAGCAGCAGAGGGGGGAACCAAGAGACCCAGTACTTC
cdr3_aa: CASSRGGNQETQYF

j_call: TRBJ1-4
v_call: TRBV20-1
clone_size: few
d_call: NA
cdr3_nt: TGCAGTGCTAGAGATTGGGACGGACCTAATGAAAAACTGTTTTTT
cdr3_aa: CSARDWDGPNEKLFF

j_call: TRBJ2-3
v_call: TRBV15
clone_size: few
d_call: NA
cdr3_nt: TGTGCCACCAGCAGAGTTAGCACAGATACGCAGTATTTT
cdr3_aa: CATSRVSTDTQYF

j_call: TRBJ1-5
v_call: TRBV7-8
clone_size: NA
d_call: NA
cdr3_nt: TGTGCCAGCAGCACACGGGGCGTTAATCAGCCCCAGCATTTT
cdr3_aa: CASSTRGVNQPQHF

j_call: TRBJ1-2
v_call: TRBV14
clone_size: NA
d_call: NA
cdr3_nt: TGTGCCAGCAGCCAAGATTTGGGGGGGCACTATGGCTACACCTTC
cdr3_aa: CASSQDLGGHYGYTF

j_call: TRBJ1-2
v_call: TRBV28
clone_size: NA
d_call: TRBD1
cdr3_nt: TGTGCCAGCAGTTTGATAGGACAGGGTCGTAACTATGGCTACACCTTC
cdr3_aa: CASSLIGQGRNYGYTF

j_call: TRBJ1-2
v_call: TRBV28
clone_size: NA
d_call: TRBD1
cdr3_nt: TGTGCCAGCAGGGGACAGGTGGCCTTC
cdr3_aa: CASRGQVAF

j_call: TRBJ2-1
v_call: TRBV7-9
clone_size: NA
d_call: NA
cdr3_nt: TGTGCCAGCAGCCCCCAGGATCCGAGCTCCTACAATGAGCAGTTCTTC
cdr3_aa: CASSPQDPSSYNEQFF

j_call: TRBJ2-1
v_call: TRBV29-1
clone_size: few
d_call: TRBD2
cdr3_nt: TGCAGCGCCGTACTAGCGGGGGGGACATACAATGAGCAGTTCTTC
cdr3_aa: CSAVLAGGTYNEQFF